This T cell receptor beta chain was captured in a study of CD8+ T cells in alopecia areata. Study information: Those patients who were treated received oral tofacitinib, which was given at 5 to 10 mg twice daily for moderate-to-severe alopecia areata. Findings and caveats of the study: Mice showed TCR sharing more clearly than patients did, possibly owing to HLA.

Losses at the gene ends were 4 bases for V and 0 bases for J; bases not matched to a gene: 0. CDR3 length: 13 amino acids. CDR1 and CDR2 (germline): GTSNPN, SVGIG (reference sequence). The authors extracted RNA and reverse transcribed it into cDNA as the sequencing template. Clones were sequenced by immunoSEQ multiplex PCR, and TCRdb holds only the in-frame ones, with some missing. The profile covers 150,000 or so clones, with more than 45% appearing a single time and 6% to 7% taken by the ten largest. A note on this clone: The antigen is undetermined.

Peripheral blood, together with lesional scalp punch biopsies, was collected from alopecia areata patients. The chain is built from TRBV30 and TRBJ2-1; 7 bases match TRBD1. The clonotype originates from a human donor with alopecia areata. The material sequenced was CD4+ T cells sorted from blood. The CDR3 nucleotides are TGTGCCTGGACAGGGGGCTCCTACAATGAGCAGTTCTTC. This gives the protein CAWTGGSYNEQFF.